A selection of T cell receptor beta chains follows, all from one sample in a study of graft-versus-host responses after intestinal transplantation. These receptors lack a known antigen. Generated by immunoSEQ multiplex PCR, the TCRdb table keeps only in-frame clones and is missing some. The sample has approximately 130,000 clones; more than 90% are singletons. The source was unstimulated CD4+ T cells sorted from spleen or lymph node cells, collected before intestinal transplant. The receptors come from a human donor who received an intestinal transplant. The CDR3 runs from the conserved cysteine through the conserved F or W. D genes are given only for firm matches. Size values are once, few and many counts, or a class for expanded clones, and some rows have none.

j_call cdr3_length v_call d_call clone_size cdr3_nt cdr3_aa
TRBJ2-7 15 TRBV15 TRBD2 - TGTGCCACCAGCAGAGATTTCACTAGCGGGGTTGAGCAGTACTTC CATSRDFTSGVEQYF
TRBJ2-3 16 TRBV6-5 - - TGTGCCAGCAGTTACTCGTGGGGGACTAGCACAGATACGCAGTATTTT CASSYSWGTSTDTQYF
TRBJ2-5 13 TRBV6-1 - - TGTGCCAGCACCTTGGACTCATCTGGGACCCAGTACTTC CASTLDSSGTQYF
TRBJ1-3 13 TRBV7-9 - - TGTGCCAGCAATCATGGCGGTGGAAACACCATATATTTT CASNHGGGNTIYF
TRBJ2-2 14 TRBV11-2 TRBD2 - TGTGCCAGCGGTTCTAGCGGACACGGCGGGGAGCTGTTTTTT CASGSSGHGGELFF
TRBJ1-1 14 TRBV19 - - TGTGCCAGTAGTAGCGACAGATTGAACACTGAAGCTTTCTTT CASSSDRLNTEAFF
TRBJ2-1 13 TRBV29-1 TRBD2 few TGCAGCGCCAGCGGGGGAACCTACAATGAGCAGTTCTTC CSASGGTYNEQFF
TRBJ1-2 14 TRBV11-3 - - TGTGCCAGCAGCTCCCGGGGGGGCGACTATGGCTACACCTTC CASSSRGGDYGYTF
TRBJ2-7 14 TRBV2 TRBD1 - TGTGCCAGCAGTGAGACAGGGGAGGCCTACGAGCAGTACTTC CASSETGEAYEQYF
TRBJ2-6 15 TRBV2 - - TGTGCCAGCAGGGGGACCCGCTCTGGGGCCAACGTCCTGACTTTC CASRGTRSGANVLTF
TRBJ2-7 15 TRBV2 - - TGTGCCAGCACTTTCGACGCGGGGTCTCCTTTCGAGCAGTACTTC CASTFDAGSPFEQYF
TRBJ1-1 12 TRBV6-1 - - TGTGCCAGCAGTGAAGTCGCAGAAGAAGCTTTCTTT CASSEVAEEAFF
TRBJ2-3 13 TRBV19 - - TGTGCCAGTAGTAACAGGCTCACAGATACGCAGTATTTT CASSNRLTDTQYF
TRBJ2-7 12 TRBV6-1 - - TGTGCCAGCAGGGACGGGTTCTACGAGCAGTACTTC CASRDGFYEQYF
TRBJ2-7 15 TRBV25-1 TRBD2 - TGTGCCAGCAGTGACGGGCTAGCGGGGGTCTACGAGCAGTACTTC CASSDGLAGVYEQYF
TRBJ2-1 15 TRBV7-9 - - TGTGCCAGCAGCTTAGGACAGTTCACCTACAATGAGCAGTTCTTC CASSLGQFTYNEQFF
TRBJ2-3 12 TRBV28 TRBD1 - TGTGCCAGCACACAGGGGGCAGATACGCAGTATTTT CASTQGADTQYF
TRBJ1-6 15 TRBV7-9 - few TGTGCCAGCAGCTTAGCCTCGGGGAGCGGTTCACCCCTCCACTTT CASSLASGSGSPLHF
TRBJ1-1 14 TRBV27 - - TGTGCCAGCAGCCCACAGGGTTTGAACACTGAAGCTTTCTTT CASSPQGLNTEAFF
TRBJ2-2 16 TRBV11-2 TRBD1 - TGTGCCAGCAGCCGGGTCGGCCAGGGGGAAAGCGGGGAGCTGTTTTTT CASSRVGQGESGELFF
TRBJ1-1 13 TRBV12-5 - - TGTGCTAGTGGTTTGGTACTTCGGCAGGGCGCTTTCTTT CASGLVLRQGAFF
TRBJ1-1 14 TRBV6-5 TRBD1 - TGTGCCAGCAGGTCAGACAGGGGGTTCGCGGAAGCTTTCTTT CASRSDRGFAEAFF
TRBJ1-5 13 TRBV12-1 - once TGTGCCCCCCGGCGGGGGGACAATCAGCCCCAGCATTTT CAPRRGDNQPQHF
TRBJ2-1 15 TRBV13 - - TGTGCCAGCAGCGGGACGGGAAGGTACTTGGATGAGCAGTTCTTC CASSGTGRYLDEQFF
TRBJ1-2 10 TRBV29-1 - - TGCAGCGTAAACAGGGATGGCTACACCTTC CSVNRDGYTF
TRBJ1-2 18 TRBV7-3 - - TGTGCCAGCAGCCTCCGGGCTCCTTCAACATCTTTCCCCTATGGCTACACCTTC CASSLRAPSTSFPYGYTF
TRBJ2-5 13 TRBV14 - - TGTGCCAGCAGCCAAGGCCCTCGGGAGACCCAGTACTTC CASSQGPRETQYF
TRBJ2-7 15 TRBV7-8 - - TGTGCCAGCAGCTCAAAAGGTGGGGCAGACCACGAGCAGTACTTC CASSSKGGADHEQYF
TRBJ2-7 14 TRBV6-1 TRBD1 once TGTGCCAGCAGTCTCTACAGGGGGACCTACGAGCAGTACTTC CASSLYRGTYEQYF
TRBJ2-5 18 TRBV5-1 - once TGCGCCAGCAGCTTGTACCCCATGGTGGGCAGGGACCAAGAGACCCAGTACTTC CASSLYPMVGRDQETQYF
TRBJ2-4 14 TRBV5-4 TRBD2 once TGTGCCAGCAGCGCTGGGACTAGACGAAACATTCAGTACTTC CASSAGTRRNIQYF
TRBJ1-3 16 TRBV19 - - TGTGCCAGCACAGTAGGTGGGACCTACTCTGGAAACACCATATATTTT CASTVGGTYSGNTIYF
TRBJ2-5 15 TRBV7-7 - once TGTGCCAGCAGCTCCATGCGGGCGGGCCAAGAGACCCAGTACTTC CASSSMRAGQETQYF
TRBJ2-5 12 TRBV14 - - TGTGCCAGCAGCCAAGTGGGAGACGCCCAGTACTTC CASSQVGDAQYF
TRBJ2-7 15 TRBV7-8 - - TGTGCCAGCAGCTTACAGCCTCACAAAGGCTACGAGCAGTACTTC CASSLQPHKGYEQYF
TRBJ2-1 15 TRBV5-4 - once TGTGCCAGCAGCTTGGGGACTGGGAATCGCAATGAGCAGTTCTTC CASSLGTGNRNEQFF
TRBJ1-4 18 TRBV30 TRBD1 - TGTGCCTGGAGTCCAAGGGGTAGGGGGCTCCATTATAATGAAAAACTGTTTTTT CAWSPRGRGLHYNEKLFF
TRBJ1-2 15 TRBV15 - - TGTGCCACCAGCAGACCCGGGACACGGAACTATGGCTACACCTTC CATSRPGTRNYGYTF
TRBJ1-2 14 TRBV5-6 - few TGTGCCAGCAGCTTGGCCCTGGGACACTATGGCTACACCTTC CASSLALGHYGYTF
TRBJ1-4 14 TRBV5-1 - - TGCGCCAGCAGCGTCGGATCGACTAATGAAAAACTGTTTTTT CASSVGSTNEKLFF
TRBJ2-1 11 TRBV20-1 - - TGCAGTGCTAGAGCGGATAATGAGCAGTTCTTC CSARADNEQFF
TRBJ2-7 14 TRBV6-6 TRBD1 - TGTGCCAGCAGGGGGACAGTTTCCTCCTACGAGCAGTACTTC CASRGTVSSYEQYF
TRBJ1-5 14 TRBV6-1 - - TGTGCCAGCAGGAACACCGATGGCAATCAGCCCCAGCATTTT CASRNTDGNQPQHF
TRBJ2-3 13 TRBV9 - - TGTGCCAGCAGCGTAGAAAGCACAGATACGCAGTATTTT CASSVESTDTQYF
TRBJ2-6 18 TRBV11-1 - - TGTGCCAGCTCTATCACTAGGGGCCTCCCCGGGGGGGCCAACGTCCTGACTTTC CASSITRGLPGGANVLTF
TRBJ2-3 15 TRBV6-5 TRBD2 - TGTGCCAGCAGTTTCCAGCGGGGGGGTCCAGATACGCAGTATTTT CASSFQRGGPDTQYF
TRBJ2-1 13 TRBV11-2 TRBD1 - TGTGCCAGCAGCTTAGGGGACAGGGATGAGCAGTTCTTC CASSLGDRDEQFF
TRBJ2-7 14 TRBV5-1 TRBD1 - TGCGCCAGCAGCTCAACCGGGACAGCATACGAGCAGTACTTC CASSSTGTAYEQYF
TRBJ2-3 16 TRBV7-3 TRBD2 - TGTGCCAGCAGCTTATATGCCGGGGGGTGGGTAGATACGCAGTATTTT CASSLYAGGWVDTQYF
TRBJ2-5 12 TRBV30 - - TGTGCCGGCTCTACTACCCGAGGGACCCAGTACTTC CAGSTTRGTQYF
TRBJ1-1 15 TRBV15 TRBD1 - TGTGCCACCAGCAGGCCTTCAGGGGCCCCAGGGGGAGCTTTCTTT CATSRPSGAPGGAFF
TRBJ1-2 15 TRBV5-6 - once TGTGCCAGCAGCTTCTTAAACACAGGACGCGGGGGCTACACCTTC CASSFLNTGRGGYTF
TRBJ2-1 15 TRBV9 TRBD2 - TGTGCCAGCAGTGAGGTTAGCGGGGGCCGCAATGAGCAGTTCTTC CASSEVSGGRNEQFF
TRBJ1-2 13 TRBV30 - - TGTGCCTGGAGTGTAACCCTTAACTATGGCTACACCTTC CAWSVTLNYGYTF
TRBJ2-1 16 TRBV18 TRBD2 - TGTGCCAGCTCACCGAGACAGGGACTAGCGGCCAATGAGCAGTTCTTC CASSPRQGLAANEQFF
TRBJ1-5 16 TRBV6-6 TRBD1 - TGTGCCAGCAGTACAGGGGACAAAGGGTACAATCAGCCCCAGCATTTT CASSTGDKGYNQPQHF
TRBJ2-2 16 TRBV10-3 TRBD2 - TGTGCCATCAAGGCCACTAGCGGACCGAACACCGGGGAGCTGTTTTTT CAIKATSGPNTGELFF
TRBJ1-1 13 TRBV4-1 - - TGCGCCAGCAGCCAAGTCATACGGGGGTACGCTTTCTTT CASSQVIRGYAFF
TRBJ1-1 13 TRBV29-1 - - TGCAGCGCAGACCTCACCGTGAACACTGAAGCTTTCTTT CSADLTVNTEAFF